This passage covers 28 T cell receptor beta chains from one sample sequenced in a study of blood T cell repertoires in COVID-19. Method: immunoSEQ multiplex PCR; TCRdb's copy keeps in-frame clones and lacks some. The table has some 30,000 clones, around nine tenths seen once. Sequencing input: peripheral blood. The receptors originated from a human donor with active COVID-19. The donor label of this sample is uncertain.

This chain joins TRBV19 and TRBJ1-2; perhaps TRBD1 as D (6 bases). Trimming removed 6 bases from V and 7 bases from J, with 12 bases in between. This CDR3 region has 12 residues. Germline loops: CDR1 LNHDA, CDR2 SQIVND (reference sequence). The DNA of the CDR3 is TGTGCCAGTAGGACGACAGGTCGTGGCTACACCTTC. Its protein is CASRTTGRGYTF.

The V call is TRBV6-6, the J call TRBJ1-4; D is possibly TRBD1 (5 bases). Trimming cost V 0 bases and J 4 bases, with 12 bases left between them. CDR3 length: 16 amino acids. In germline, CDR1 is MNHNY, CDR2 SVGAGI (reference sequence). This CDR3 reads CASSYSPGLGNEKLFF. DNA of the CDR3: TGTGCCAGCAGTTACTCTCCGGGACTGGGTAATGAAAAACTGTTTTTT.

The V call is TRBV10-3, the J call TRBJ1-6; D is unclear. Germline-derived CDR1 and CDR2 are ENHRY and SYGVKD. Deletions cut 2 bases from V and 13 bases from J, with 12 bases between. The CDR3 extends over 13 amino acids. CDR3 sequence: CAISETAQTPLHF. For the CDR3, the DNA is TGTGCCATCAGTGAGACTGCCCAAACGCCCCTCCACTTT.

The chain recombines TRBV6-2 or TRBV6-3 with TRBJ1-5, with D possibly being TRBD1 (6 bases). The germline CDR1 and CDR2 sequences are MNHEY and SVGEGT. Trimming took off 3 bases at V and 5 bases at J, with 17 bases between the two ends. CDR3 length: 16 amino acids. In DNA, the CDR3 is TGTGCCAGCAGTTATGGCTCCCAGGGGATGGATCAGCCCCAGCATTTT. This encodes CASSYGSQGMDQPQHF.

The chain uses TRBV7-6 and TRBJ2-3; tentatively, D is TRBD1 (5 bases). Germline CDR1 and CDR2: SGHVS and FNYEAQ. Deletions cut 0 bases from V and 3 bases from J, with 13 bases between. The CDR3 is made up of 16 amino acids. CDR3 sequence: CASSLATGHSTDTQYF. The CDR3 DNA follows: TGTGCCAGCAGCTTAGCTACAGGTCATTCAACAGATACGCAGTATTTT.

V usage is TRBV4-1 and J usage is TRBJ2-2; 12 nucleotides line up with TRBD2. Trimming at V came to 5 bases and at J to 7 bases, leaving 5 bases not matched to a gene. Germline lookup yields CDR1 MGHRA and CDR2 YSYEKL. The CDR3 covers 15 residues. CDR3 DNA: TGCGCCAGCAGCAAACTAGCGGGGGGCGGCGGGGAGCTGTTTTTT. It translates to CASSKLAGGGGELFF.

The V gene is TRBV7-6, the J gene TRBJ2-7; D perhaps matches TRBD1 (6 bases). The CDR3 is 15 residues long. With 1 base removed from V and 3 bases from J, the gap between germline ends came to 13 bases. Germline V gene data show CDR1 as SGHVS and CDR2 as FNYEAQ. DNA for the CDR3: TGTGCCAGCAGCTTAGTACAGGGCGATAACTACGAGCAGTACTTC. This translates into CASSLVQGDNYEQYF.

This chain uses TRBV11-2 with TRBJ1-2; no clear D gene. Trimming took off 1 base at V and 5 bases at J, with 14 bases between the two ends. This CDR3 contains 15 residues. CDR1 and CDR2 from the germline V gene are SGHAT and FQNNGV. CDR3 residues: CASSLGLPGMYGYTF. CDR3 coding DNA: TGTGCCAGCAGCTTAGGGCTGCCGGGGATGTATGGCTACACCTTC.

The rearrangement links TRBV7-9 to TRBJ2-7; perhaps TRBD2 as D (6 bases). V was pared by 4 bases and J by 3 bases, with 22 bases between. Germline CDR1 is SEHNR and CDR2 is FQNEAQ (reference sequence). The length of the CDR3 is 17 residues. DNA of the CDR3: TGTGCCAGCAGCTCCGGGGGTCCGGGCGGGGACCTCTACGAGCAGTACTTC. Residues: CASSSGGPGGDLYEQYF.

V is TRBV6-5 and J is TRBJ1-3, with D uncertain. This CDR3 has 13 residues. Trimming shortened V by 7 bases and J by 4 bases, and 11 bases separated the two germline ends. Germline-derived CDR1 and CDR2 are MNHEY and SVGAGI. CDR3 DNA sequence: TGTGCCAGCATAGCAGCCCGGGGAAACACCATATATTTT. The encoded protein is CASIAARGNTIYF.

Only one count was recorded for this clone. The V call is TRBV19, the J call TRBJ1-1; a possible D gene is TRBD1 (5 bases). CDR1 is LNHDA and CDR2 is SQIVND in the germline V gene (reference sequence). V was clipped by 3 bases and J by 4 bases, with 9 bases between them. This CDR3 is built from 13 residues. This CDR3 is CASSINTGTEAFF. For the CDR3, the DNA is TGTGCCAGTAGTATTAACACAGGCACTGAAGCTTTCTTT.

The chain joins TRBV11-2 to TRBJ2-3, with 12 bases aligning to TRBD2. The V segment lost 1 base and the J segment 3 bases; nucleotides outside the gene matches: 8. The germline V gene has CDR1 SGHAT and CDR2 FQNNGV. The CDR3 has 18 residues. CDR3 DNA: TGTGCCAGCAGCTTAGGTCTAGCGGGGGGGCGTATGACAGATACGCAGTATTTT. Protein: CASSLGLAGGRMTDTQYF.

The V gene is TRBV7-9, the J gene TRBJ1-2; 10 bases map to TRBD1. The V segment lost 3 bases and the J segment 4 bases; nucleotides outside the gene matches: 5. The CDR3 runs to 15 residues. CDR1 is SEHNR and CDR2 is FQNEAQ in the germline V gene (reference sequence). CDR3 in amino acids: CASSFGQGVAYGYTF. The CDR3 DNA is TGTGCCAGCAGCTTCGGACAGGGGGTGGCCTATGGCTACACCTTC.

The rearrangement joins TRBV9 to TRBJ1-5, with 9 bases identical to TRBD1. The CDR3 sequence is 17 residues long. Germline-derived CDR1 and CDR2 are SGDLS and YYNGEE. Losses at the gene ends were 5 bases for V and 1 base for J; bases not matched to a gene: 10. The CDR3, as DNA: TGTGCCAGCAGTCCGGGACAGGGACCCTCAAGCAATCAGCCCCAGCATTTT. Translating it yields CASSPGQGPSSNQPQHF.

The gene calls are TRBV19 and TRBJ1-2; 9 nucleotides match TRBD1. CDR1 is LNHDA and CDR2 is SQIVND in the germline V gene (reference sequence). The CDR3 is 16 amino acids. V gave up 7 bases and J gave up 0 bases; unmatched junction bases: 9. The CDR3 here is CASTGTGTEANYGYTF. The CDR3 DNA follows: TGTGCCAGTACCGGGACAGGGACTGAAGCTAACTATGGCTACACCTTC.

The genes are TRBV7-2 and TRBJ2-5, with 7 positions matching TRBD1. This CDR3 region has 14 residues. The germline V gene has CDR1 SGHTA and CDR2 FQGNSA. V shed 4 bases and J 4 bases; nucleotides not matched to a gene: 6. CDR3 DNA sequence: TGTGCCAGCAGCTCAAACAGGGGCAGAGAGACCCAGTACTTC. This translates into CASSSNRGRETQYF. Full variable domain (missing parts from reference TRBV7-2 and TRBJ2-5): GAGVSQSPSNKVTEKGKDVELRCDPISGHTALYWYRQSLGQGLEFLIYFQGNSAPDKSGLPSDRFSAERTGGSVSTLTIQRTQQEDSAVYLCASSSNRGRETQYFGPGTRLLVL.

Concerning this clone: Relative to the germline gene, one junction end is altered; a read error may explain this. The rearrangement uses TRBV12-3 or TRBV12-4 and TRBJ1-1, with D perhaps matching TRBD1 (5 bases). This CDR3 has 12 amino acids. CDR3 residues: CASSSRDFRFRF. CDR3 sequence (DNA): TGTGCCAGCAGTTCCCGGGACTTTAGGTTTCGCTTT.

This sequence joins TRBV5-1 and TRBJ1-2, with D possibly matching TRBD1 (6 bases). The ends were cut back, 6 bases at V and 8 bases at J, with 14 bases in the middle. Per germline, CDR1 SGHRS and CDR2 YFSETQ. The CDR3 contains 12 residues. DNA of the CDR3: TGCGCCAGCACCGGAGAGGGGGAAGGCTACACCTTC. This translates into CASTGEGEGYTF.

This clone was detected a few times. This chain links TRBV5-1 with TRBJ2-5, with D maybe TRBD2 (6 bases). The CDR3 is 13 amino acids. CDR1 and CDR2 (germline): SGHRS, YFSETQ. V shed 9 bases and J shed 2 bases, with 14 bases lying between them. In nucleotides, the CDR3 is TGCGCCACCTCCATGAGCGGGCAAGAGACCCAGTACTTC. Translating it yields CATSMSGQETQYF. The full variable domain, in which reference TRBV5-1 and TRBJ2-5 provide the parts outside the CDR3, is KAGVTQTPRYLIKTRGQQVTLSCSPISGHRSVSWYQQTPGQGLQFLFEYFSETQRNKGNFPGRFSGRQFSNSRSEMNVSTLELGDSALYLCATSMSGQETQYFGPGTRLLVL.

The CDR3 loop is CASSVNTGELFF. The CDR3 DNA reads as TGTGCCAGCAGCGTAAACACCGGGGAGCTGTTTTTT. The chain uses TRBV5-5 and TRBJ2-2; D is ambiguous. Germline CDR1 is SGHKS and CDR2 is YYEKEE (reference sequence). V lost 4 bases to trimming and J lost 2 bases, with 3 bases between them. The CDR3 consists of 12 residues.

The CDR3 nucleotides read TGTGCCAGCAGTCAGGGACAGATTTTTCAGCTAGCCAAAAACATTCAGTACTTC. Protein product: CASSQGQIFQLAKNIQYF. This chain links TRBV28 with TRBJ2-4; 7 bases fit TRBD1. The V and J ends lost 5 bases and 0 bases, in that order; junction bases with no gene match: 13. This CDR3 is built from 18 residues. In germline, CDR1 is MDHEN, CDR2 SYDVKM.

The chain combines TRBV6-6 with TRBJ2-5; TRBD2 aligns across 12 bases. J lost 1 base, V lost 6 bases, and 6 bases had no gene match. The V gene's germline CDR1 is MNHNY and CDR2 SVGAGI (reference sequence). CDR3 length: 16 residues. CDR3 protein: CASRTTSGGTQETQYF. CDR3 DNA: TGTGCCAGCAGAACCACTAGCGGGGGGACCCAAGAGACCCAGTACTTC.

CDR3 sequence (DNA): TGTGCCAGCAGCTTAGACGGGGACAGGGACGACTATGGCTACACCTTC. Encoded protein: CASSLDGDRDDYGYTF. V usage is TRBV7-9 and J usage is TRBJ1-2, with 9 bases that match TRBD1. The germline gives CDR1 SEHNR, CDR2 FQNEAQ (reference sequence). The trim removed 1 base at V and 3 bases at J, leaving 6 bases unmatched. The CDR3 runs 16 residues. The entire variable domain, with the rest obtained from reference TRBV7-9 and TRBJ1-2, is as follows: DTGVSQNPRHKITKRGQNVTFRCDPISEHNRLYWYRQTLGQGPEFLTYFQNEAQLEKSRLLSDRFSAERPKGSFSTLEIQRTEQGDSAMYLCASSLDGDRDDYGYTFGSGTRLTVV.

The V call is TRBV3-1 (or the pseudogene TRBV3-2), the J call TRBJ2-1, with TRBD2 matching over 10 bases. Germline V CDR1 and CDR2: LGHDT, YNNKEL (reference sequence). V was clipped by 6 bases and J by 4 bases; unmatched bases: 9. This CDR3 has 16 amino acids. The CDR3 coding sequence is TGTGCCAGCAGACGAGGTAGCGGGGGGCTATACAATGAGCAGTTCTTC. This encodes CASRRGSGGLYNEQFF.

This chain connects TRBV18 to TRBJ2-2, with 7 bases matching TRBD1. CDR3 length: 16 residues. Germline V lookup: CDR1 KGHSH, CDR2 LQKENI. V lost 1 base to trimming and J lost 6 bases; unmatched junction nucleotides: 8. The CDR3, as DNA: TGTGCCAGCTCACCACGCGAGGGGGCGCAGGCCGGGGAGCTGTTTTTT. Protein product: CASSPREGAQAGELFF.

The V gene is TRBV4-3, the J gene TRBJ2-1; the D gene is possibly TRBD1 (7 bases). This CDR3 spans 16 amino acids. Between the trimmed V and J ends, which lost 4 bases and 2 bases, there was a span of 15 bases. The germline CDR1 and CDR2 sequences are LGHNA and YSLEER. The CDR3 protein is CASSPGGSLTYNEQFF. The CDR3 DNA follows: TGCGCCAGCAGCCCAGGGGGGTCGTTAACCTACAATGAGCAGTTCTTC.

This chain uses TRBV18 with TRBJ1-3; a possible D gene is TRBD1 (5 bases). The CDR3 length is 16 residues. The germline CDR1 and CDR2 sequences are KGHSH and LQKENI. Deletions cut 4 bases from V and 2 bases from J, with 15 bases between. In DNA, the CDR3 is TGTGCCAGCTCACACGGGGGAGACAGAACTGGAAACACCATATATTTT. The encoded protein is CASSHGGDRTGNTIYF.

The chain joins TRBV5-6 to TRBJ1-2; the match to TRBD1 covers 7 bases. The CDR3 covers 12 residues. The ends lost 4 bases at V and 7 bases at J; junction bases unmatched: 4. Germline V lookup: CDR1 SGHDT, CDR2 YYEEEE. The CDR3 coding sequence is TGTGCCAGCAGCCGTACAGGGGTTGGCTACACCTTC. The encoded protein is CASSRTGVGYTF.